This T cell receptor (beta chain) derives from a study of blood T cell repertoires in COVID-19. For the study at large: Specimens from acute and convalescent COVID-19 originated in the United States, Italy and Spain. Nucleic acid was either cDNA or gDNA, and it came from T cells, B-cell-depleted T cells, or PBMCs.

Data came from immunoSEQ multiplex PCR; TCRdb stores just in-frame clones and leaves some out. The sample includes 300,000 to 400,000 clones, 70% to 90% of them seen just once. The CDR3 consists of 14 residues. Germline V gene data show CDR1 as SGHRS and CDR2 as YFSETQ. Trimming shortened V by 0 bases and J by 2 bases, and 7 bases separated the two germline ends. The clonotype was recovered from a woman in her 50s with active or convalescent COVID-19. The chain links TRBV5-1 to TRBJ2-3; D is possibly TRBD1 (5 bases). Sequencing was done on a sample of peripheral blood. CDR3: CASSLGTNTDTQYF. The CDR3 DNA reads as TGCGCCAGCAGCTTGGGGACAAACACAGATACGCAGTATTTT.